The entry below describes one T cell receptor beta chain. This record belongs to a study of blood T cell repertoires in COVID-19. Whole-study context: Samples taken during acute and convalescent COVID-19 were collected in the United States, Italy and Spain. PBMCs, B-cell-depleted T cells, or T cells provided the cDNA or gDNA that made up the material.

Trimming pared 4 bases from V and 3 bases from J, leaving 13 bases between. This CDR3 has 14 residues. Germline V gene sequence: CDR1 SGDLS, CDR2 YYNGEE. In the source study's methods: It was from reference gene primer amplification that nucleated cell counts were estimated. Assay: immunoSEQ multiplex PCR; the TCRdb copy retains only in-frame clones and omits some. D and trimming come from the DNA, and the V and J calls and clone size come from that table. The data hold 150,000 to 200,000 clones, with 70% to 90% observed a single time. The gene calls are TRBV9 and TRBJ1-2, with D hard to call. Sequencing used peripheral blood. This TCR came from a man in his sixties with acute or convalescent COVID-19. The CDR3 region is CASSPGRSYYGYTF. CDR3 DNA sequence: TGTGCCAGCAGCCCCGGTCGCTCCTACTATGGCTACACCTTC.